Shown below are 16 T cell receptor beta chains from a single sample sequenced in a study of cytomegalovirus exposure and HLA in healthy donors. A multiplex PCR was run with 60 Vbeta primers and 13 Jbeta primers. TCRdb's copy holds only in-frame clones and misses some; the assay was immunoSEQ multiplex PCR. The sample contains roughly 160,000 clones, roughly 79% of which appear only once. The source material was PBMCs. These receptors were taken from a woman between 50 and 59 years old in good health and CMV-seronegative.

This chain connects TRBV9 to TRBJ1-1; 10 bases align to TRBD1. Germline V gene lookup returns CDR1 SGDLS and CDR2 YYNGEE. The CDR3 totals 17 residues. The V and J ends lost 0 bases and 1 base, in that order; junction bases with no gene match: 6. Here the CDR3 reads CASSVGLGDRGNTEAFF. CDR3 nucleotide sequence: TGTGCCAGCAGCGTAGGGTTGGGGGACAGGGGGAACACTGAAGCTTTCTTT.

The chain carries TRBV10-1 and TRBJ2-7; 9 bases fit TRBD1. CDR3 length: 16 residues. Germline V lookup: CDR1 WNHNN, CDR2 SYGVQD (reference sequence). J lost 4 bases, V lost 4 bases, and 11 bases had no gene match. CDR3 protein: CASSASTGGGWYEQYF. CDR3 DNA: TGCGCCAGCAGTGCCTCCACAGGGGGCGGATGGTACGAGCAGTACTTC.

The chain has TRBV7-3 and TRBJ2-7, with D tentatively TRBD2 (5 bases). The CDR3 runs to 13 residues. Trimming left V 5 bases short and J 1 base short, with 9 bases between. Germline values: CDR1 SGHTA, CDR2 FQGTGA. CDR3 residues: CASSARTSYEQYF. The CDR3 DNA is TGTGCCAGCAGCGCCCGGACTTCCTACGAGCAGTACTTC.

J is TRBJ2-1 and V is TRBV5-1; 9 bases agree with TRBD2. The germline CDR1 and CDR2 sequences are SGHRS and YFSETQ. Losses at the gene ends were 4 bases for V and 1 base for J; bases not matched to a gene: 6. This CDR3 is 16 amino acids long. The DNA of the CDR3 is TGCGCCAGCAGCCCGACTAGCGGAGTTTCCTACAATGAGCAGTTCTTC. This sequence encodes CASSPTSGVSYNEQFF.

In its sample, this clone was seen a few times. This chain joins TRBV6-1 and TRBJ1-1; a possible D gene is TRBD1 (5 bases). Germline lookup yields CDR1 MNHNS and CDR2 SASEGT. The V and J ends lost 5 bases and 5 bases respectively, with 18 bases between them. This CDR3 is 15 amino acids long. The DNA for the CDR3 is TGTGCCAGCAGTACCCTTTTTGGGGGGTGGACTGAAGCTTTCTTT. Its protein is CASSTLFGGWTEAFF.

V usage is TRBV4-3 and J usage is TRBJ2-5, with TRBD2 matching 13 bases. The CDR3 totals 20 residues. Trimming at V came to 3 bases and at J to 1 base, leaving 14 bases not matched to a gene. CDR1 and CDR2 from the germline V gene are LGHNA and YSLEER. The CDR3 nucleotides read TGCGCCAGCAGCCAGGGCCTTAGGACTAGCGGGGGACCTCCCCAAGAGACCCAGTACTTC. Translated: CASSQGLRTSGGPPQETQYF.

This chain uses TRBV13 with TRBJ1-5, with D perhaps matching TRBD1 (6 bases). V lost 0 bases, J lost 4 bases, and 10 bases lay in between. Germline CDR1 is PRHDT and CDR2 is FYEKMQ (reference sequence). The CDR3 covers 15 residues. CDR3 in amino acids: CASSLGGGGNQPQHF. CDR3 DNA: TGTGCCAGCAGCTTAGGGGGAGGGGGGAATCAGCCCCAGCATTTT.

This clone was seen more than once but under ten times. The chain joins TRBV10-3 to TRBJ2-7, with 8 bases aligning to TRBD1. Unmatched junction bases numbered 8, after V lost 10 bases and J lost 3 bases. Germline CDR1 reads ENHRY; CDR2 reads SYGVKD. This CDR3 has 13 amino acids. The CDR3 nucleotides are TGTGCCACACAGGGGGACTCCGTCTACGAGCAGTACTTC. Translated: CATQGDSVYEQYF.

V usage is TRBV7-9 and J usage is TRBJ2-6; D is unclear. The V end lost 6 bases, the J end lost 1 base, and 16 bases lay between the germline ends. This CDR3 has 17 residues. Germline CDR1 and CDR2: SEHNR and FQNEAQ (reference sequence). The CDR3 spells CASRVALEKSGANVLTF. DNA for the CDR3: TGTGCCAGCAGGGTGGCCCTCGAAAAGTCTGGGGCCAACGTCCTGACTTTC.

The chain carries TRBV5-1 and TRBJ1-4; the D gene is possibly TRBD1 (6 bases). CDR1 and CDR2 (germline): SGHRS, YFSETQ. This CDR3 is 13 amino acids long. The V and J ends lost 2 bases and 6 bases respectively, with 8 bases between them. The CDR3, as DNA: TGCGCCAGCAGCTTAGGACAGTATGAAAAACTGTTTTTT. Translation: CASSLGQYEKLFF.

The chain's CDR3 is CASRITGQGNTEAFF. In nucleotides, the CDR3 is TGTGCCAGCAGGATCACTGGACAGGGGAATACTGAAGCTTTCTTT. The gene calls are TRBV27 and TRBJ1-1; TRBD1 matches at 9 bases. With V trimmed by 6 bases and J by 5 bases, 10 bases remained unmatched. The CDR3 extends over 15 amino acids. Looked up from germline, CDR1 is MNHEY and CDR2 is SMNVEV (reference sequence).

The chain has TRBV5-1 and TRBJ2-2; D is unclear. V dropped 2 bases and J dropped 3 bases, with 5 bases sitting between them. Germline CDR1 reads SGHRS; CDR2 reads YFSETQ. This CDR3 region has 13 residues. The CDR3 sequence is CASSFSDTGELFF. The CDR3 DNA follows: TGCGCCAGCAGCTTCAGTGACACCGGGGAGCTGTTTTTT. Complete variable domain (other parts from reference TRBV5-1 and TRBJ2-2): KAGVTQTPRYLIKTRGQQVTLSCSPISGHRSVSWYQQTPGQGLQFLFEYFSETQRNKGNFPGRFSGRQFSNSRSEMNVSTLELGDSALYLCASSFSDTGELFFGEGSRLTVL.

V usage is TRBV4-3 and J usage is TRBJ2-2; TRBD2 matches at 11 bases. Germline V gene lookup returns CDR1 LGHNA and CDR2 YSLEER. V lost 0 bases to trimming and J lost 6 bases; unmatched junction nucleotides: 6. The CDR3 contains 17 residues. The CDR3: CASSQELTSGGAGELFF. In DNA form, the CDR3 reads TGCGCCAGCAGCCAAGAATTAACTAGCGGGGGTGCCGGGGAGCTGTTTTTT.

The chain carries TRBV11-1 and TRBJ2-7, with a possible D match to TRBD2 (6 bases). This CDR3 contains 14 residues. Per the germline V gene, CDR1 is SGHAT and CDR2 is FQDESV (reference sequence). The V gene lost 6 bases and the J gene lost 0 bases, with 12 bases spanning the gap. In nucleotides, the CDR3 is TGTGCCAGCAGACGGGAGTGGGGCTCCTACGAGCAGTACTTC. This sequence encodes CASRREWGSYEQYF.

The rearrangement links TRBV5-4 to TRBJ2-2; 11 bases fit TRBD2. CDR1 is SGHNT, CDR2 YYREEE, per germline (reference sequence). V trimming: 2 bases; J trimming: 7 bases; junction bases outside the gene matches: 10. The CDR3 runs to 17 residues. The CDR3 nucleotides read TGTGCCAGCAGCTTTCCCCGGCTAGCGGGAGGAGTCGGGGAGCTGTTTTTT. Encoded protein: CASSFPRLAGGVGELFF.

The chain joins TRBV2 to TRBJ1-1; 7 nucleotides agree with TRBD1. The germline V gene encodes CDR1 SNHLY and CDR2 FYNNEI. CDR3 length: 17 residues. Trimming removed 6 bases from V and 0 bases from J; junction bases left unmatched: 13. CDR3 protein: CASRTGVLPSMNTEAFF. The CDR3 DNA reads as TGTGCCAGCAGAACAGGGGTCCTTCCTTCCATGAACACTGAAGCTTTCTTT. Filled out from reference TRBV2 and TRBJ1-1, the complete variable domain reads EPEVTQTPSHQVTQMGQEVILRCVPISNHLYFYWYRQILGQKVEFLVSFYNNEISEKSEIFDDQFSVERPDGSNFTLKIRSTKLEDSAMYFCASRTGVLPSMNTEAFFGQGTRLTVV.